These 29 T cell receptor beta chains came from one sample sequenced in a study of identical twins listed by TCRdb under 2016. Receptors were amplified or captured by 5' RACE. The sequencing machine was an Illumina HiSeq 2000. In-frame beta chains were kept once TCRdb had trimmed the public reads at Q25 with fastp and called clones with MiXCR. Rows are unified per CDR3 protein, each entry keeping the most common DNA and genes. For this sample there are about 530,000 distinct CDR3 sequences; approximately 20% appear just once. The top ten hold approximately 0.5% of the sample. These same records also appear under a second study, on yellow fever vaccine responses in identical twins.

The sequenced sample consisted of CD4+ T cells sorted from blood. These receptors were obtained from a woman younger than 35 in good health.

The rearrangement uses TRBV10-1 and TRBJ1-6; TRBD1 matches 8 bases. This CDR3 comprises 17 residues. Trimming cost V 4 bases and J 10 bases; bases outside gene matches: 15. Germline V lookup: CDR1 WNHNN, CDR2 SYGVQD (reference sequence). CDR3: CASSAGQGPFGRSPLHF. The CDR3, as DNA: TGCGCCAGCAGTGCAGGACAGGGACCTTTCGGGAGATCACCCCTCCACTTT.

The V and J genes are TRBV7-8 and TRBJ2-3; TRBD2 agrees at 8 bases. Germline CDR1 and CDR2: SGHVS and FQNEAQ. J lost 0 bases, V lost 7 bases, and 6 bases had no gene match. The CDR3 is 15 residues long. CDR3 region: CASIQKRGSTDTQYF. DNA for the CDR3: TGTGCCAGCATCCAAAAGCGGGGGAGCACAGATACGCAGTATTTT.

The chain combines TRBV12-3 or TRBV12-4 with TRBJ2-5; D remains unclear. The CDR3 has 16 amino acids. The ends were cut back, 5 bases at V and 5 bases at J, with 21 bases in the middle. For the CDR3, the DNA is TGTGCCAGCAGTGTAGGGTTCACTCTAGGAAGGGAGACCCAGTACTTC. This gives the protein CASSVGFTLGRETQYF.

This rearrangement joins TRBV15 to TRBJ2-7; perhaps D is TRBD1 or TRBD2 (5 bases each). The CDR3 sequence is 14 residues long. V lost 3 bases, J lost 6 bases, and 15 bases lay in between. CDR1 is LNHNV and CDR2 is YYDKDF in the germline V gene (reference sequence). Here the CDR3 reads CATSRSPEGSEQYF. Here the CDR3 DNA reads TGTGCCACCAGCAGGAGTCCAGAGGGGTCCGAGCAGTACTTC.

DNA for the CDR3: TGTGCCAGCAGTTCGATAGCGGGGAACACTGAAGCTTTCTTT. It translates to CASSSIAGNTEAFF. J is TRBJ1-1 and V is TRBV12-3 or TRBV12-4; D is uncertain. The CDR3 extends over 14 amino acids. Trimming removed 4 bases at V and 1 base at J, with 10 bases between.

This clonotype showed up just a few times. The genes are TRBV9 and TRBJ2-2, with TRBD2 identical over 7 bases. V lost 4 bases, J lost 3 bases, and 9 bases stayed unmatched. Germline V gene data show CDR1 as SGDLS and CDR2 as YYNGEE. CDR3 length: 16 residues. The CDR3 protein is CASSPRAGRDTGELFF. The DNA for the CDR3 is TGTGCCAGCAGCCCAAGAGCGGGAAGGGACACCGGGGAGCTGTTTTTT.

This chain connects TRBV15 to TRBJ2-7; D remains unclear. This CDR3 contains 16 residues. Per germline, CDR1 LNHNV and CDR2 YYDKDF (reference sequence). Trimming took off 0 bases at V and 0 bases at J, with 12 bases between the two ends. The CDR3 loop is CATSRDYLRSSYEQYV. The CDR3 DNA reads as TGTGCCACCAGCAGAGATTACTTACGGAGCTCCTACGAGCAGTACGTC.

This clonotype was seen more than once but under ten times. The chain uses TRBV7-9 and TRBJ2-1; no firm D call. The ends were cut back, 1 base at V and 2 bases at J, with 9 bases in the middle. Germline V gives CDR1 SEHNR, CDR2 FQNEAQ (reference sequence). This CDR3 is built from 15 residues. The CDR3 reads CASSLGQVTYNEQFF. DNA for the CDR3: TGTGCCAGCAGCTTAGGTCAGGTCACCTACAATGAGCAGTTCTTC. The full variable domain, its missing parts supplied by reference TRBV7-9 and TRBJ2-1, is DTGVSQNPRHKITKRGQNVTFRCDPISEHNRLYWYRQTLGQGPEFLTYFQNEAQLEKSRLLSDRFSAERPKGSFSTLEIQRTEQGDSAMYLCASSLGQVTYNEQFFGPGTRLTVL.

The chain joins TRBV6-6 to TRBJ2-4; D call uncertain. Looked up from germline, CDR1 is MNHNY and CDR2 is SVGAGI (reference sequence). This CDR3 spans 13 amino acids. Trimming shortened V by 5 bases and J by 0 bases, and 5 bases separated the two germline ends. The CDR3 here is CASSQPAKNIQYF. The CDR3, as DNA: TGTGCCAGCAGTCAACCAGCCAAAAACATTCAGTACTTC.

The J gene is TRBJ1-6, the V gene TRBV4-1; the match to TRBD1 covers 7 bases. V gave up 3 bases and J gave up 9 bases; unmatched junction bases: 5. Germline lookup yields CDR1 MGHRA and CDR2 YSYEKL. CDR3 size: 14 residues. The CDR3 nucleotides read TGCGCCAGCAGCCAGCGGACAGGCGGTTCACCCCTCCACTTT. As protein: CASSQRTGGSPLHF.

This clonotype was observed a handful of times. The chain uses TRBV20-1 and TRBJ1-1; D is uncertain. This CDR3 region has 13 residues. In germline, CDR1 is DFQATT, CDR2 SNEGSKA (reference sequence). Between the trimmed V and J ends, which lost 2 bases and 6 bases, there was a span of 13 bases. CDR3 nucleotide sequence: TGCAGTGCTAGACCGGGCCTCGGACCTGAAGCTTTCTTT. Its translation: CSARPGLGPEAFF.

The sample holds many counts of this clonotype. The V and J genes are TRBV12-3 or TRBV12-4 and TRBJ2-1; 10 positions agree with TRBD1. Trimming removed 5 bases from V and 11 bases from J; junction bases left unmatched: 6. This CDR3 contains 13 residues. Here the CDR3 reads CASSVGQGVKQFF. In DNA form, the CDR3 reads TGTGCCAGCAGTGTCGGACAGGGGGTAAAGCAGTTCTTC.

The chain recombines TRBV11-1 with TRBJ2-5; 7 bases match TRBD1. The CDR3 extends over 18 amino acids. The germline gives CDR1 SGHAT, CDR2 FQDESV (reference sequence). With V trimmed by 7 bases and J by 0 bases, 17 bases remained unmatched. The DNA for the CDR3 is TGTGCCAGCAAAGGTGGGGGTTCCCGGGACAGAGACCAAGAGACCCAGTACTTC. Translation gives CASKGGGSRDRDQETQYF.

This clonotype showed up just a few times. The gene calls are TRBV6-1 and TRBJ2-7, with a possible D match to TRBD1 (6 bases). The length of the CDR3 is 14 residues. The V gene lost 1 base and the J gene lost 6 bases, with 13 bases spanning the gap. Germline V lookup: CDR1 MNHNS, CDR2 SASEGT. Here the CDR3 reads CASSEVSRGSEQYF. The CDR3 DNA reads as TGTGCCAGCAGTGAAGTCTCCAGGGGTAGCGAGCAGTACTTC.

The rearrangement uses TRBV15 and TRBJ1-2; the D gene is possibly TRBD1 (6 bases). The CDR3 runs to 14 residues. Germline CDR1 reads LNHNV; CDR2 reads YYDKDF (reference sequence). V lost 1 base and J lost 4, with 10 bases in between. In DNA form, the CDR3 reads TGTGCCACCAGCAGAGGAGGGGGGGCCTATGGCTACACCTTC. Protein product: CATSRGGGAYGYTF.

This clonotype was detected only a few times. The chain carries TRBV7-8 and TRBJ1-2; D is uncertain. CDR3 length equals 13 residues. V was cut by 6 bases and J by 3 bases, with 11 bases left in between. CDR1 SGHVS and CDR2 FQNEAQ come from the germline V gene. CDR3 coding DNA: TGTGCCAGCAGTCGTAGTCCCGACTATGGCTACACCTTC. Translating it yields CASSRSPDYGYTF.

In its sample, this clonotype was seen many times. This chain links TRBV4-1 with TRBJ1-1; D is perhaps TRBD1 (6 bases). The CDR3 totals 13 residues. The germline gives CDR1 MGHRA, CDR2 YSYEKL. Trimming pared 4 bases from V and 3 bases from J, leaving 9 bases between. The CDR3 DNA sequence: TGCGCCAGCAGCCGGGGGGCGGACACTGAAGCTTTCTTT. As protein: CASSRGADTEAFF.

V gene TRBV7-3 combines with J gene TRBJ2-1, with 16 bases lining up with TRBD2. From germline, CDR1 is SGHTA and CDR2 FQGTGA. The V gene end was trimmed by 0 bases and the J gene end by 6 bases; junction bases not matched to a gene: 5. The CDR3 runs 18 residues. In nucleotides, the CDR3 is TGTGCCAGCAGCTTAACTGGGACTAGCGGGAGGGCCTTCAATGAGCAGTTCTTC. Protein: CASSLTGTSGRAFNEQFF.

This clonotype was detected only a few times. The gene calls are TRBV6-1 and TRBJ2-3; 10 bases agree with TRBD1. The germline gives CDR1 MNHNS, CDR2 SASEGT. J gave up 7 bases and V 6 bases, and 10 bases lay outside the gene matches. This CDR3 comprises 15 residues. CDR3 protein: CASSLTGGNGNTQYF. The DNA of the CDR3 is TGTGCCAGCAGCCTGACAGGGGGCAACGGTAATACGCAGTATTTT.

The CDR3 here is CASSMTFKPQHF. CDR3 nucleotides: TGTGCCAGCAGTATGACGTTTAAGCCCCAGCATTTT. This chain joins TRBV28 and TRBJ1-5; unclear D gene. This CDR3 has 12 amino acids. The germline gives CDR1 MDHEN, CDR2 SYDVKM. V shed 5 bases and J shed 8 bases, with 10 bases lying between them.

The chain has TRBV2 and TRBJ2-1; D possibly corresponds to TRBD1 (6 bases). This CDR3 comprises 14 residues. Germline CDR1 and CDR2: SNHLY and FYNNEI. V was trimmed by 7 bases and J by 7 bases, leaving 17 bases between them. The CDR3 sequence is CASKSDRTLNEQFF. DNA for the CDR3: TGTGCCAGCAAATCCGACAGGACTTTGAATGAGCAGTTCTTC. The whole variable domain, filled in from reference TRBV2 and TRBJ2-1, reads EPEVTQTPSHQVTQMGQEVILRCVPISNHLYFYWYRQILGQKVEFLVSFYNNEISEKSEIFDDQFSVERPDGSNFTLKIRSTKLEDSAMYFCASKSDRTLNEQFFGPGTRLTVL.

This chain's CDR3 is CASSSGPTVGVNEQFF. CDR3 DNA: TGTGCCAGCAGCTCGGGACCGACAGTGGGGGTGAATGAGCAGTTCTTC. This chain links TRBV7-9 with TRBJ2-1; tentatively, D is TRBD1 or TRBD2 (5 bases each). V shed 4 bases and J shed 7 bases, with 20 bases lying between them. There are 16 residues in the CDR3. From germline, CDR1 is SEHNR and CDR2 FQNEAQ (reference sequence).

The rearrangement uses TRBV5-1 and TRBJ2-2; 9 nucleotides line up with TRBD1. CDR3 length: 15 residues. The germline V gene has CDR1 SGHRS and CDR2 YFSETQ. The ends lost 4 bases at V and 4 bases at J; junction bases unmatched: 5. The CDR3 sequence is CASSVTGGGTGELFF. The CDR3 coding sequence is TGCGCCAGCAGCGTGACAGGGGGAGGCACCGGGGAGCTGTTTTTT.

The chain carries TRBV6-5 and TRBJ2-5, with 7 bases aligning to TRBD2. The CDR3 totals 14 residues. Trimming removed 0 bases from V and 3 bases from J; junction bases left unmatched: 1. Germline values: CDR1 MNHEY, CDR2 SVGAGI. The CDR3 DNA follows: TGTGCCAGCAGTTACTCTGGGAGGGAAGAGACCCAGTACTTC. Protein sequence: CASSYSGREETQYF.

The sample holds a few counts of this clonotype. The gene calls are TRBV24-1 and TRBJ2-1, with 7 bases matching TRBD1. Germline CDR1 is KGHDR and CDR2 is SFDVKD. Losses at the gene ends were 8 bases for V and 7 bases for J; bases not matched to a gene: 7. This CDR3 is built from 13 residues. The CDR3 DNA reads TGTGCCACCATGGGACAGCCGAATAATGAGCAGTTCTTC. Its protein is CATMGQPNNEQFF.

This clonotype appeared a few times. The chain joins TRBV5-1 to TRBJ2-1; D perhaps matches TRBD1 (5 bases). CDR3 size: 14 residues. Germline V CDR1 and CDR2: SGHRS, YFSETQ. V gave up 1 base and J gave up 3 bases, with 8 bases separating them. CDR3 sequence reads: CASSLSRGYNEQFF. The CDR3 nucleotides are TGCGCCAGCAGCTTGAGTAGGGGCTACAATGAGCAGTTCTTC.

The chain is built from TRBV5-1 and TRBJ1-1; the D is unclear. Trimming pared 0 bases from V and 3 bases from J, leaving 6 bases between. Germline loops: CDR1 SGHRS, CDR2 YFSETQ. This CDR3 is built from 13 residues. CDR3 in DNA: TGCGCCAGCAGCTTGGTAGCGCACACTGAAGCTTTCTTT. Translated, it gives CASSLVAHTEAFF.

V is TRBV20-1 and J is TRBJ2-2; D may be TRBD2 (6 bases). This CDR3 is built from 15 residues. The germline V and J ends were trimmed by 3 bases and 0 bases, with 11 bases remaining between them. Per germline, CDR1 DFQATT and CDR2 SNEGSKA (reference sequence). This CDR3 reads CSARTRGTNTGELFF. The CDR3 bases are TGCAGTGCTAGGACCCGCGGGACGAACACCGGGGAGCTGTTTTTT.

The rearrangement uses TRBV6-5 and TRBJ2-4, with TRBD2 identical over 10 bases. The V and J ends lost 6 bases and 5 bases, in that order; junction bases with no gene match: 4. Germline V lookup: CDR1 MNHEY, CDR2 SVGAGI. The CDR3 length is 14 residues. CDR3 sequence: CASSLAGGQNIQYF. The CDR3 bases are TGTGCCAGCAGCTTAGCGGGGGGACAAAACATTCAGTACTTC.